This T cell receptor (beta chain) was recorded in a study of T-cell memory formation after mild COVID-19. V was clipped by 3 bases and J by 0 bases; unmatched bases: 2. The CDR3 spans 16 residues. The germline CDR1 and CDR2 sequences are SGHRS and YFSETQ. MiXCR was run by TCRdb on the 5' RACE reads, yielding one entry per CDR3 protein. The sample consists of under 550,000 distinct CDR3 sequences, over 15% of them appearing once. About this clonotype itself: Its antigen remains unknown.

Study findings and constraints: Within pre-infection memory, some responding clones were found, suggesting cross-reactive memory joined. SARS-CoV-2 specificity of second-wave clones peaking day 37 was unconfirmed. CD4+ bias marked clones expanding day 15 to 37, unlike balanced contracting clones.

Sequencing used PBMCs or a T cell subset sorted from them (not recorded which). The chain uses TRBV5-1 and TRBJ2-5, with 13 nucleotides matching TRBD2. The origin of this receptor is an adult woman who had mild COVID-19 (a few samples of this study predate the infection). Cell type and time point are not known. CDR3 loop: CASSWGTSGNQETQYF. The CDR3 DNA reads TGCGCCAGCAGCTGGGGGACTAGCGGGAACCAAGAGACCCAGTACTTC.